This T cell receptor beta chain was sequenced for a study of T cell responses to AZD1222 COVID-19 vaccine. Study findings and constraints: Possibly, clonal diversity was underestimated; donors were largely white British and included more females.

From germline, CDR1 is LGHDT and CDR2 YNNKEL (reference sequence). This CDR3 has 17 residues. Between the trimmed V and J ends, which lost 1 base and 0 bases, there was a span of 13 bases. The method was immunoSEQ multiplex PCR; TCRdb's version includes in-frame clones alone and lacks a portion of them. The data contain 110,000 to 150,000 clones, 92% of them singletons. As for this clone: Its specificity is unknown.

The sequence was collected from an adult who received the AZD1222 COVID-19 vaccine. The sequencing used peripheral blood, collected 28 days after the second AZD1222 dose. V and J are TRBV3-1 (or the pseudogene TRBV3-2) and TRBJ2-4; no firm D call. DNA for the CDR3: TGTGCCAGCAGCCAAGCCGACGGGCCGGGAGCCAAAAACATTCAGTACTTC. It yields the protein CASSQADGPGAKNIQYF.